This TCR beta chain emerged from a study of blood T cell repertoires in COVID-19. Sequencing used immunoSEQ multiplex PCR; TCRdb keeps in-frame clones, though not all of them. Of 55,000 to 80,000 clones listed, 80% to 90% are singletons. The CDR3 is 19 residues long. The V gene's germline CDR1 is SGHDN and CDR2 FVKESK. Trimming removed 0 bases from V and 7 bases from J; junction bases left unmatched: 15. The clonotype originates from a human donor in a cohort sampled during active COVID-19. The chain carries TRBV14 and TRBJ2-2; 9 bases match TRBD1. The specimen was peripheral blood. The CDR3 is CASSQDGWLTTGGNGELFF. In nucleotides, the CDR3 is TGTGCCAGCAGCCAAGATGGGTGGCTGACGACAGGGGGTAACGGGGAGCTGTTTTTT.